The next 19 T cell receptor beta chains were all read from a single sample in a study of breast tumors, draining lymph nodes, adjacent tissues. A single record per CDR3 protein comes from TCRdb applying MiXCR to the multiplex PCR reads. This sample has around 150,000 distinct CDR3 sequences; less than 35% occur once, and the top ten carry less than 2.5%. The lymph nodes were axillary draining lymph nodes from breast cancer patients. Sequenced material: axillary lymph node tissue. The receptor source for this set is a female donor with breast cancer. Some clones in this sample may be carry-over from other donors' samples.

This clonotype was detected many times. The V gene is TRBV27, the J gene TRBJ2-1; TRBD2 is a possible D gene (7 bases). CDR1 is MNHEY, CDR2 SMNVEV, per germline (reference sequence). CDR3 length: 12 residues. V lost 7 bases to trimming and J lost 10 bases, with 14 bases between them. The CDR3 region is CASNKSGGEQFF. The CDR3 DNA is TGTGCCAGCAATAAGTCGGGGGGCGAGCAGTTCTTC.

The chain couples TRBV2 to TRBJ1-4, with 7 bases that match TRBD1. Trimming cost V 8 bases and J 4 bases; bases outside gene matches: 1. Germline V lookup: CDR1 SNHLY, CDR2 FYNNEI. CDR3 length: 12 amino acids. CDR3 protein: CASGDSNEKLFF. The CDR3 DNA is TGTGCCAGCGGGGACAGTAATGAAAAACTGTTTTTT. Drawing the rest from reference TRBV2 and TRBJ1-4, the complete variable domain is EPEVTQTPSHQVTQMGQEVILRCVPISNHLYFYWYRQILGQKVEFLVSFYNNEISEKSEIFDDQFSVERPDGSNFTLKIRSTKLEDSAMYFCASGDSNEKLFFGSGTQLSVL.

This clonotype was detected ten times or more. V and J are TRBV20-1 and TRBJ1-2, with 10 bases identical to TRBD1. Looked up from germline, CDR1 is DFQATT and CDR2 is SNEGSKA (reference sequence). This CDR3 has 13 residues. Germline trimming cut 0 bases from V and 13 bases from J; bases unmatched to any gene: 8. CDR3 in DNA: TGCAGTGCTAGAGAAGGGACAGGGGACCCCCCCACCTTC. Amino acids: CSAREGTGDPPTF.

This clonotype was counted ten times or more. The CDR3 DNA reads TGTGCCAGCAGGCTGGGACTAGCGGGGGGTGGAGATACGCAGTATTTT. This encodes CASRLGLAGGGDTQYF. This rearrangement joins TRBV2 to TRBJ2-3, with 15 bases aligning to TRBD2. With V trimmed by 6 bases and J by 5 bases, 6 bases remained unmatched. CDR3 length: 16 amino acids. Per the germline V gene, CDR1 is SNHLY and CDR2 is FYNNEI.

Ten or more counts support this clonotype. The chain employs TRBV2 and TRBJ2-5; TRBD1 is a possible D gene (6 bases). V was clipped by 4 bases and J by 7 bases, with 7 bases between them. Germline assignment: CDR1 SNHLY and CDR2 FYNNEI. CDR3 length: 11 residues. Here the CDR3 DNA reads TGTGCCAGCAGTGCACAGGGGACCCAGTACTTC. Translation: CASSAQGTQYF.

This clonotype has at least ten counts. This rearrangement joins TRBV15 to TRBJ1-5, with a weak D call TRBD1 (5 bases). This CDR3 has 15 residues. Deletions cut 5 bases from V and 3 bases from J, with 14 bases between. Germline loops: CDR1 LNHNV, CDR2 YYDKDF (reference sequence). The CDR3 nucleotides are TGTGCCACCAGCGTTACTCTGGGGCCCAATCAGCCCCAGCATTTT. Translated, it gives CATSVTLGPNQPQHF.

This clonotype showed up many times. This rearrangement joins TRBV20-1 to TRBJ2-5; D not certain. Germline CDR1 DFQATT, CDR2 SNEGSKA (reference sequence). V dropped 3 bases and J dropped 2 bases, with 10 bases sitting between them. This CDR3 is built from 13 residues. In DNA form, the CDR3 reads TGCAGTGCTAGTGTCTGGGTACAAGAGACCCAGTACTTC. It codes for CSASVWVQETQYF.

This clonotype was picked up many times. The chain recombines TRBV7-2 with TRBJ1-1; the D is unclear. CDR1 is SGHTA, CDR2 FQGNSA, per germline. The CDR3 spans 13 residues. V shed 4 bases and J shed 0 bases, with 6 bases lying between them. The CDR3 DNA reads as TGTGCCAGCAGCTACGGACTGAACACTGAAGCTTTCTTT. Amino acids: CASSYGLNTEAFF.

The chain employs TRBV4-2 and TRBJ1-4; 7 bases are shared with TRBD1. With 6 bases clipped from V and 4 bases from J, the junction kept 5 bases outside the gene matches. The CDR3 extends over 14 amino acids. CDR1 and CDR2 (germline): LGHNA, YNFKEQ. CDR3 sequence reads: CASRAGQSNEKLFF. CDR3 DNA sequence: TGTGCCAGCAGGGCGGGACAGAGTAATGAAAAACTGTTTTTT.

With regard to this clonotype: The conserved final phenylalanine or tryptophan is absent from the CDR3, which likely points to a read error. The chain carries TRBV2 and TRBJ2-7; D might be TRBD1 (6 bases). CDR3 length: 16 residues. Trimming cost V 6 bases and J 0 bases, with 18 bases left between them. CDR1 SNHLY and CDR2 FYNNEI come from the germline V gene. CDR3 DNA sequence: TGTGCCAGCAGGCCTTGGCCAGGGGTCGACTCCTACGAGCAGTACTTA. Protein sequence: CASRPWPGVDSYEQYL.

A single count supports this clonotype. The rearrangement uses TRBV12-3 or TRBV12-4 and TRBJ1-1; D is possibly TRBD1 (5 bases). The CDR3 is 14 amino acids. V lost 0 bases, J lost 5 bases, and 10 bases lay in between. The CDR3: CASSLAGGWTEAFF. The CDR3, as DNA: TGTGCCAGCAGTTTAGCCGGGGGTTGGACTGAAGCTTTCTTT.

This clonotype was counted ten times or more. The chain combines TRBV5-1 with TRBJ2-1, with TRBD1 as a possible D gene (5 bases). The CDR3 spans 15 residues. Germline V gene sequence: CDR1 SGHRS, CDR2 YFSETQ. Trimming stripped 3 bases from V and 5 bases from J, with 15 bases between. This chain's CDR3 is CASSSRLTANNEQFF. DNA for the CDR3: TGCGCCAGCAGCTCCCGGTTGACAGCCAACAATGAGCAGTTCTTC.

This clonotype was observed at least ten times. The chain is built from TRBV20-1 and TRBJ2-5; 8 nucleotides match TRBD2. The trim removed 6 bases at V and 4 bases at J, leaving 4 bases unmatched. Looked up from germline, CDR1 is DFQATT and CDR2 is SNEGSKA (reference sequence). This CDR3 spans 12 amino acids. CDR3 sequence (DNA): TGCAGTGCGTCCGGGGGGGCAGAGACCCAGTACTTC. Its translation: CSASGGAETQYF.

The chain joins TRBV9 to TRBJ1-6, with TRBD1 matching 10 bases. The CDR3 is 14 amino acids. The trim removed 3 bases at V and 10 bases at J, leaving 4 bases unmatched. In germline, CDR1 is SGDLS, CDR2 YYNGEE. Here the CDR3 DNA reads TGTGCCAGCAGCGCGGGACAGGGGAGATCACCCCTCCACTTT. Protein product: CASSAGQGRSPLHF.

This clonotype was seen many times. The V call is TRBV5-4, the J call TRBJ1-2; 9 nucleotides agree with TRBD1. This CDR3 comprises 17 residues. J was trimmed by 8 bases and V by 4 bases; bases with no gene match: 18. Germline V CDR1 and CDR2: SGHNT, YYREEE (reference sequence). CDR3 sequence reads: CASSNRQGVATMGGYTF. CDR3 sequence (DNA): TGTGCCAGCAGCAACAGACAGGGGGTAGCTACTATGGGAGGCTACACCTTC. The variable domain in full, with the rest retrieved from reference TRBV5-4 and TRBJ1-2, is ETGVTQSPTHLIKTRGQQVTLRCSSQSGHNTVSWYQQALGQGPQFIFQYYREEENGRGNFPPRFSGLQFPNYSSELNVNALELDDSALYLCASSNRQGVATMGGYTFGSGTRLTVV.

The gene calls are TRBV7-2 and TRBJ2-6, with D unresolved. This CDR3 comprises 16 residues. V lost 1 base and J 4 bases, leaving 11 bases between the germline ends. Germline V gene lookup returns CDR1 SGHTA and CDR2 FQGNSA. The CDR3 DNA follows: TGTGCCAGCAGCTTAGTGGACCTAACCGGGGCCAACGTCCTGACTTTC. As protein: CASSLVDLTGANVLTF.

Ten or more counts support this clonotype. V gene TRBV6-1 combines with J gene TRBJ1-2; no clear D. The CDR3 length is 14 residues. The germline CDR1 and CDR2 sequences are MNHNS and SASEGT. Trimming pared 2 bases from V and 5 bases from J, leaving 12 bases between. CDR3 sequence: CASSERSSQYGYTF. Written as DNA, the CDR3 is TGTGCCAGCAGTGAAAGGAGTAGTCAGTATGGCTACACCTTC.

V is TRBV15 and J is TRBJ2-5; 12 bases match TRBD2. The CDR3 length is 16 residues. CDR1 and CDR2 (germline): LNHNV, YYDKDF (reference sequence). The J segment lost 4 bases and the V segment lost 2 bases, leaving 5 bases of the junction unmatched. This CDR3 is CATSRLPSGGGETQYF. CDR3 in DNA: TGTGCCACCAGCAGATTACCTAGCGGGGGGGGAGAGACCCAGTACTTC.

J is TRBJ2-7 and V is TRBV28, with 7 bases identical to TRBD2. After removal of 2 bases from V and 4 bases from J, the junction contained 5 bases not matched to a gene. Germline CDR1 reads MDHEN; CDR2 reads SYDVKM. The CDR3 runs to 14 residues. The CDR3 reads CASSLGAGVYEQYF. The CDR3 DNA reads as TGTGCCAGCAGTTTAGGGGCGGGAGTTTACGAGCAGTACTTC. The whole variable domain, filled in from reference TRBV28 and TRBJ2-7, reads DVKVTQSSRYLVKRTGEKVFLECVQDMDHENMFWYRQDPGLGLRLIYFSYDVKMKEKGDIPEGYSVSREKKERFSLILESASTNQTSMYLCASSLGAGVYEQYFGPGTRLTVT.